These 24 T cell receptor beta chains share one sample of origin, sequenced in a study of spatial heterogeneity in lung cancer. The time point here: sample taken at primary tumor resection. TCRs were sequenced from unsorted whole RNA of tumor, nontumor lung or PBMC. MiXCR was run by TCRdb on the 5' RACE reads, yielding one entry per CDR3 protein. The sample includes nearly 15,000 distinct CDR3 sequences, around 8% of them seen just once. Source: PBMCs, taken at surgery. These receptors were obtained from a female donor with early-stage non-small cell lung cancer.

This clonotype was observed many times. The chain uses TRBV12-3 or TRBV12-4 and TRBJ1-1; a weak D match, TRBD1 (6 bases). V gave up 4 bases and J gave up 9 bases, with 18 bases separating them. The CDR3 runs to 14 residues. CDR3 sequence: CASSSGTTSRQAFF. For the CDR3, the DNA is TGTGCCAGCAGTTCGGGGACAACCTCCCGGCAAGCTTTCTTT.

This clonotype was detected ten times or more. The J gene is TRBJ2-1, the V gene TRBV2; 7 bases map to TRBD1. The J segment lost 0 bases and the V segment lost 2 bases, leaving 1 base of the junction unmatched. CDR1 and CDR2 from the germline V gene are SNHLY and FYNNEI. The CDR3 has 15 amino acids. The CDR3 region is CASSEPGGSYNEQFF. The CDR3 nucleotides read TGTGCCAGCAGTGAACCAGGGGGCTCCTACAATGAGCAGTTCTTC.

Ten or more counts support this clonotype. The chain joins TRBV7-2 to TRBJ2-7; weak D call: TRBD2 (6 bases). Germline V gene sequence: CDR1 SGHTA, CDR2 FQGNSA. The V end was cut by 7 bases, the J end by 2 bases, with 15 bases between. CDR3 length: 14 amino acids. The DNA for the CDR3 is TGTGCCAGCACCCCATCGCGGGGAGCCTACGAGCAGTACTTC. This sequence encodes CASTPSRGAYEQYF.

This clonotype was found many times. This chain joins TRBV10-2 and TRBJ2-3, with 7 bases aligning to TRBD2. The junction had 0 bases not matched to a gene; V was cut back by 3 bases and J by 3 bases. The V gene's germline CDR1 is WSHSY and CDR2 SAAADI. The CDR3 spans 13 residues. The DNA for the CDR3 is TGCGCCAGCAGTGACGGGGGGACAGATACGCAGTATTTT. This encodes CASSDGGTDTQYF.

The sample holds many counts of this clonotype. This chain links TRBV20-1 with TRBJ1-1; TRBD1 matches 7 bases. The CDR3 loop spans 19 amino acids. Germline CDR1 and CDR2: DFQATT and SNEGSKA (reference sequence). J gave up 3 bases and V 1 base, and 20 bases lay outside the gene matches. This CDR3 is CSARVLPGQKSILDTEAFF. The CDR3 bases are TGCAGTGCTAGAGTCTTACCGGGACAGAAATCCATCTTGGACACTGAAGCTTTCTTT.

This clonotype ranks as medium-sized. The chain couples TRBV2 to TRBJ2-7; TRBD2 agrees at 10 bases. CDR1 and CDR2 from the germline V gene are SNHLY and FYNNEI. The CDR3 is 15 residues long. V shed 6 bases and J 0 bases; nucleotides not matched to a gene: 5. The CDR3 region has the DNA TGTGCCAGCAGCCCGGAGCGGGGGGGCTCCTACGAGCAGTACTTC. Its translation is CASSPERGGSYEQYF.

There are many counts of this clonotype. The chain carries TRBV5-1 and TRBJ1-2; no clear D. Germline CDR1 reads SGHRS; CDR2 reads YFSETQ. V dropped 0 bases and J dropped 0 bases, with 3 bases sitting between them. The CDR3 totals 13 residues. This chain's CDR3 is CASSLGPNYGYTF. CDR3 DNA: TGCGCCAGCAGCTTGGGGCCTAACTATGGCTACACCTTC.

The CDR3 DNA reads as TGTGCCAGCAGCGAAGACGGAGGGTGGTCCTACAATGAGCAGTTCTTC. This translates into CASSEDGGWSYNEQFF. This chain uses TRBV7-2 with TRBJ2-1, with D perhaps matching TRBD2 (6 bases). Per the germline V gene, CDR1 is SGHTA and CDR2 is FQGNSA. This CDR3 region has 16 residues. Trimming pared 5 bases from V and 1 base from J, leaving 15 bases between.

DNA for the CDR3: TGTGCCAGCAGCCCAGGACAGACCTTAGCCAAAAACATTCAGTACTTC. Amino acid sequence: CASSPGQTLAKNIQYF. J is TRBJ2-4 and V is TRBV16, with D possibly TRBD1 on 6 matching bases. Trimming removed 4 bases at V and 0 bases at J, with 13 bases between. The V gene's germline CDR1 is KGHSY and CDR2 FQNENV. The CDR3 length is 16 residues.

This clonotype was counted between two and nine times. The chain has TRBV7-2 and TRBJ2-5, with a tentative D call TRBD2 (7 bases). Trimming took off 1 base at V and 4 bases at J, with 16 bases between the two ends. The CDR3 extends over 16 amino acids. Germline V CDR1 and CDR2: SGHTA, FQGNSA. For the CDR3, the DNA is TGTGCCAGCAGCTTAGGAGCCGCGGGGGCCGTAGAGACCCAGTACTTC. Protein: CASSLGAAGAVETQYF.

This clonotype appeared a few times. The gene calls are TRBV7-2 and TRBJ1-5; D is unresolved. This CDR3 spans 15 amino acids. Germline loops: CDR1 SGHTA, CDR2 FQGNSA. Trimming took 5 bases from V and 1 from J, leaving 12 bases between them. The CDR3, as DNA: TGTGCCAGCAGCCTTAGACGCGGAAGCAATCAGCCCCAGCATTTT. This gives the protein CASSLRRGSNQPQHF.

This clonotype was picked up many times. The chain joins TRBV6-5 to TRBJ1-2, with TRBD1 identical over 7 bases. Germline CDR1 and CDR2: MNHEY and SVGAGI. J gave up 5 bases and V 5 bases, and 17 bases lay outside the gene matches. The CDR3 has 17 amino acids. CDR3 in amino acids: CASSRSTGVGVLYGYTF. The CDR3 bases are TGTGCCAGCAGTCGGTCCACAGGGGTAGGGGTTCTATATGGCTACACCTTC.

The chain has TRBV5-4 and TRBJ2-3; the match to TRBD1 covers 7 bases. Per the germline V gene, CDR1 is SGHNT and CDR2 is YYREEE (reference sequence). The CDR3 totals 15 residues. Unmatched junction bases numbered 3, after V lost 2 bases and J lost 0 bases. The CDR3 spells CASSLQGPSTDTQYF. CDR3 DNA sequence: TGTGCCAGCAGCTTACAGGGGCCTAGCACAGATACGCAGTATTTT.

This clonotype was detected ten times or more. This sequence joins TRBV11-2 and TRBJ2-1; 10 nucleotides agree with TRBD2. The J segment lost 3 bases and the V segment lost 3 bases, leaving 20 bases of the junction unmatched. CDR1 is SGHAT, CDR2 FQNNGV, per germline. The CDR3 runs 21 residues. DNA of the CDR3: TGTGCCAGCAGCTTGTCTTCGCACCCACCTATAGCGGGAGGAAACTACAATGAGCAGTTCTTC. This encodes CASSLSSHPPIAGGNYNEQFF. The whole variable domain, remainder taken from reference TRBV11-2 and TRBJ2-1, is EAGVAQSPRYKIIEKRQSVAFWCNPISGHATLYWYQQILGQGPKLLIQFQNNGVVDDSQLPKDRFSAERLKGVDSTLKIQPAKLEDSAVYLCASSLSSHPPIAGGNYNEQFFGPGTRLTVL.

This clonotype was observed many times. CDR3 in DNA: TGTGCCACCGGGGAAGGCTACGAGCAGTACTTC. It yields the protein CATGEGYEQYF. The rearrangement uses TRBV24-1 and TRBJ2-7; D gene uncertain. The length of the CDR3 is 11 residues. Germline V gene data show CDR1 as KGHDR and CDR2 as SFDVKD. Trimming shortened V by 9 bases and J by 3 bases, and 8 bases separated the two germline ends.

J is TRBJ2-1 and V is TRBV2; possible D gene TRBD1, 6 bases. The CDR3 totals 16 residues. Germline CDR1 is SNHLY and CDR2 is FYNNEI. V lost 2 bases and J lost 8, with 19 bases in between. The CDR3 here is CASSERGWAPGDEQFF. In DNA form, the CDR3 reads TGTGCCAGCAGTGAAAGGGGGTGGGCCCCAGGGGATGAGCAGTTCTTC.

This chain links TRBV28 with TRBJ2-1, with 8 positions matching TRBD2. CDR3 size: 14 residues. Trimming at V came to 8 bases and at J to 10 bases, leaving 13 bases not matched to a gene. CDR1 MDHEN and CDR2 SYDVKM come from the germline V gene. The CDR3 nucleotides read TGTGCCAGCCTTCCTAGCGGGCCCCTTCGGGAGCAGTTCTTC. This codes for CASLPSGPLREQFF.

V and J are TRBV29-1 and TRBJ2-1, with D perhaps given as TRBD1 or TRBD2 (6 bases each). The V gene lost 1 base and the J gene lost 9 bases, with 28 bases spanning the gap. The CDR3 has 18 amino acids. Per the germline V gene, CDR1 is SQVTM and CDR2 is ANQGSEA. The CDR3, as DNA: TGCAGCGTTGAAGTGGTGACGGAGGGGGTTATTCTAAATGGTGAGCAGTTCTTC. This translates into CSVEVVTEGVILNGEQFF.

A note on this clonotype: Since a much larger clone is just one base distant, this may be a read error. V and J are TRBV7-2 and TRBJ2-4; D may be TRBD1 or TRBD2 (7 bases each). The CDR3 consists of 15 residues. V lost 5 bases and J lost 3, with 14 bases in between. Germline-derived CDR1 and CDR2 are SGHTA and FQGNSA. CDR3 coding DNA: TGTGCCAGCAGCCCAGGGGGGGCGTTCAAAAACATTCAGTACTTC. Amino acid sequence: CASSPGGAFKNIQYF.

Comments on this clonotype: This clone may be a read error of a much larger clone one base away. It is unclear where the CDR3 begins or ends on the DNA, so no DNA is shown, and the CDR3 is as TCRdb lists it. This sequence joins TRBV19 and TRBJ1-1; the table calls TRBD1, which could not be checked here. Germline CDR1 and CDR2: LNHDA and SQIVND (reference sequence). The CDR3 is 11 amino acids long, termini counted. CDR3 protein: CAVGTGAEALF.

Points on this clonotype: This may stem from a read error, because a much larger clone lies one nucleotide away. The rearrangement links TRBV12-3 or TRBV12-4 to TRBJ1-3; D not resolved. This CDR3 has 13 amino acids. Trimming shortened V by 2 bases and J by 0 bases, and 2 bases separated the two germline ends. CDR3 amino acids: CASSLHSGNTIYF. The CDR3 DNA is TGTGCCAGCAGTTTACACTCTGGAAACACCATATATTTT.

This clonotype was counted many times. The chain recombines TRBV7-9 with TRBJ2-7; 7 nucleotides match TRBD2. The germline V gene has CDR1 SEHNR and CDR2 FQNEAQ (reference sequence). Losses at the gene ends were 5 bases for V and 0 bases for J; bases not matched to a gene: 7. This CDR3 contains 15 residues. The CDR3 is CASSHGLAASYEQYF. The DNA for the CDR3 is TGTGCCAGCAGCCACGGTCTAGCGGCCTCCTACGAGCAGTACTTC.

Only a few counts were recorded for this clonotype. The chain carries TRBV9 and TRBJ2-5, with D possibly called TRBD1 or TRBD2 (7 bases each). The CDR3 has 16 amino acids. Germline CDR1 SGDLS, CDR2 YYNGEE. With 3 bases removed from V and 7 bases from J, the gap between germline ends came to 22 bases. This CDR3 is CASSADPGGGRGTQYF. As DNA, the CDR3 is TGTGCCAGCAGCGCCGACCCAGGGGGGGGCCGGGGGACCCAGTACTTC.

This clonotype was recorded at least ten times. This sequence joins TRBV12-3 or TRBV12-4 and TRBJ1-2, with D unresolved. There are 13 residues in the CDR3. Trimming took off 3 bases at V and 5 bases at J, with 10 bases between the two ends. CDR3 amino acids: CASSLGEQYGYTF. In DNA, the CDR3 is TGTGCCAGCAGTTTGGGAGAACAATATGGCTACACCTTC.